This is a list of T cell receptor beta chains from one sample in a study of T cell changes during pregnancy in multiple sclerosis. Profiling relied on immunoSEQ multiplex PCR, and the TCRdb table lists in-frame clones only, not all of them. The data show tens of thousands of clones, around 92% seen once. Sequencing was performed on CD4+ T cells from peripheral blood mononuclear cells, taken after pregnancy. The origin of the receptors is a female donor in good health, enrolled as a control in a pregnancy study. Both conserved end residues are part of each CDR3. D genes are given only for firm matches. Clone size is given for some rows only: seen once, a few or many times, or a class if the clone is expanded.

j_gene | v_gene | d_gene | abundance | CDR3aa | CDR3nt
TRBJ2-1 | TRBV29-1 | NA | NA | CSGKDTYSYNEQFF | TGCAGCGGTAAGGACACCTACTCCTACAATGAGCAGTTCTTC
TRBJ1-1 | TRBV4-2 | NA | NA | CASSQRGVATEAFF | TGTGCCAGCAGCCAACGGGGGGTGGCCACTGAAGCTTTCTTT
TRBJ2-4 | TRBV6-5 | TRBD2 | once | CASRPGGLAKNIQYF | TGTGCCAGCAGGCCGGGGGGACTAGCCAAAAACATTCAGTACTTC
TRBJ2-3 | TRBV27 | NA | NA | CASRRADTQYF | TGTGCCAGCAGAAGAGCAGATACGCAGTATTTT
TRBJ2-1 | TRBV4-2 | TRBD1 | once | CASSQLGTAGDEQFF | TGTGCCAGCAGCCAACTGGGGACAGCAGGGGATGAGCAGTTCTTC
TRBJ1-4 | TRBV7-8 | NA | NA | CASSLAPGRITNEKLFF | TGTGCCAGCAGCTTAGCCCCAGGGAGGATAACTAATGAAAAACTGTTTTTT
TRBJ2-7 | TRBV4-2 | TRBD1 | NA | CASSQDRGMVEQYF | TGTGCCAGCAGCCAAGACAGGGGGATGGTCGAGCAGTACTTC
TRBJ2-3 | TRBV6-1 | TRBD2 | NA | CASSERSGRARLDTQYF | TGTGCCAGCAGTGAACGGAGCGGGAGGGCCAGACTTGATACGCAGTATTTT
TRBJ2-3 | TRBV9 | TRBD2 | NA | CASSVDAGGTDTQYF | TGTGCCAGCAGCGTAGATGCGGGAGGGACGGATACGCAGTATTTT
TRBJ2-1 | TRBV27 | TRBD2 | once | CASSTLAGSYNEQFF | TGTGCCAGCAGTACTCTAGCGGGGTCCTACAATGAGCAGTTCTTC
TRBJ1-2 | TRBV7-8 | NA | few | CASSFPGGDGYTF | TGTGCCAGCAGCTTTCCGGGAGGAGATGGCTACACCTTC
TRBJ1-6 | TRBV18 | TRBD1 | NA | CASSPNQPGTDNSPLHF | TGTGCCAGCTCTCCCAACCAACCCGGGACAGATAATTCACCCCTCCACTTT
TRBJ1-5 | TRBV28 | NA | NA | CASSLWEANQPQHF | TGTGCCAGCAGTTTATGGGAGGCCAATCAGCCCCAGCATTTT
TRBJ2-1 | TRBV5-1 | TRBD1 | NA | CASSAGQGYEQFF | TGCGCCAGCAGCGCGGGACAGGGCTATGAGCAGTTCTTC
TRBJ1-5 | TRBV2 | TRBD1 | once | CASRGTGDNQPQHF | TGTGCCAGCAGAGGGACAGGGGATAATCAGCCCCAGCATTTT
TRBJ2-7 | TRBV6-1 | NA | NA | CASSPHNRDLYEQYF | TGTGCCAGCAGCCCTCATAACAGGGATCTCTACGAGCAGTACTTC
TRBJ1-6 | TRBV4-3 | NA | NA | CASSQATVFSGSPLHF | TGCGCCAGCAGCCAAGCTACAGTTTTCTCGGGGTCACCCCTCCACTTT
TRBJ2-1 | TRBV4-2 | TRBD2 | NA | CASSQLAGVYNEQFF | TGTGCCAGCAGCCAGCTAGCGGGAGTTTACAATGAGCAGTTCTTC
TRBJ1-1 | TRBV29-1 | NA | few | CSVTEEAFF | TGCAGCGTAACAGAAGAAGCTTTCTTT
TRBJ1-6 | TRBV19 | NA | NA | CASSIEGTGSPLHF | TGTGCCAGTAGTATTGAGGGTACGGGATCACCCCTCCACTTT
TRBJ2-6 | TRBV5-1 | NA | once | CASSLVSNGANVLTF | TGCGCCAGCAGCTTGGTGTCTAACGGGGCCAACGTCCTGACTTTC
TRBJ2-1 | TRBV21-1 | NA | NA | CASSKRTSGAYNEQFF | TGTGCCAGCAGCAAAAGGACTAGCGGGGCCTACAATGAGCAGTTCTTC
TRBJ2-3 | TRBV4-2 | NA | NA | CASSHERVGTDTQYF | TGTGCCAGCAGCCATGAACGGGTGGGCACAGATACGCAGTATTTT
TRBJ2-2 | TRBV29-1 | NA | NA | CSVGKDSNTGELFF | TGCAGCGTTGGAAAGGACTCGAACACCGGGGAGCTGTTTTTT
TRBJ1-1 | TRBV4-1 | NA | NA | CASSQQTVTEAFF | TGCGCCAGCAGCCAACAGACAGTCACTGAAGCTTTCTTT
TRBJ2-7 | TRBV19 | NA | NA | CASSIGKWVAHYCFYEQYF | TGTGCCAGTAGTATAGGTAAATGGGTAGCCCATTACTGCTTCTACGAGCAGTACTTC
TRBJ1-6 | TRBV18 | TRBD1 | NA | CASSPDRALNSPLHF | TGTGCCAGCTCACCGGACAGGGCCCTTAATTCACCCCTCCACTTT
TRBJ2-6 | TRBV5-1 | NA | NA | CASSPTVGAGANVLTF | TGCGCCAGCAGCCCAACTGTTGGAGCCGGGGCCAACGTCCTGACTTTC
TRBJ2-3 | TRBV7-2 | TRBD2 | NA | CASSLFTSGGYTDTQYF | TGTGCCAGCAGCTTATTCACTAGCGGGGGGTATACGGATACGCAGTATTTT
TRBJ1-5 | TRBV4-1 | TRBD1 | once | CASSQGRVTGGIGNQPQHF | TGCGCCAGCAGCCAAGGGAGGGTTACAGGGGGAATAGGCAATCAGCCCCAGCATTTT
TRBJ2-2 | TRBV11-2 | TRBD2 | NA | CASSVRTSRSTGELFF | TGTGCCAGCAGCGTAAGGACTAGCCGTAGCACCGGGGAGCTGTTTTTT
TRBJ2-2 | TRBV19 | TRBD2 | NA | CASSTGLAGGRSTGELFF | TGTGCCAGTAGTACGGGACTAGCGGGAGGGAGAAGCACCGGGGAGCTGTTTTTT
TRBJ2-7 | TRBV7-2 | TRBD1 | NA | CATSQGPSYEQYF | TGTGCCACCTCACAGGGGCCATCCTACGAGCAGTACTTC
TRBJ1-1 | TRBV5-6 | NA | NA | CASSSFVVFNTEAFF | TGTGCCAGCAGCTCCTTTGTAGTTTTTAACACTGAAGCTTTCTTT
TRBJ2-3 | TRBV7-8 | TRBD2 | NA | CASNPGGAPPDTQYF | TGTGCCAGCAACCCCGGGGGGGCGCCCCCGGATACGCAGTATTTT
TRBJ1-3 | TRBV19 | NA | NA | CASSVQGISGNTIYF | TGTGCCAGTAGCGTTCAGGGGATCTCTGGAAACACCATATATTTT
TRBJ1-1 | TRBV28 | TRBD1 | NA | CASIRQGHTEAFF | TGTGCCAGCATCCGACAGGGACACACTGAAGCTTTCTTT
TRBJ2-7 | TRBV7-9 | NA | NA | CASSVRDPYEQYF | TGTGCCAGCAGCGTCCGGGATCCCTACGAGCAGTACTTC
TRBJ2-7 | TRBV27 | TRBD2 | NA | CASSPRTSGRGEQYF | TGTGCCAGCAGCCCGCGGACTAGCGGGAGGGGAGAGCAGTACTTC
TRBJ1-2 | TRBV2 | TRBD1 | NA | CASSSGTGDPIYGYTF | TGTGCCAGCAGCTCCGGGACAGGGGACCCTATATATGGCTACACCTTC
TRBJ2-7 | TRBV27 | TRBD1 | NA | CASSRPGQAYEQYF | TGTGCCAGCAGTCGCCCCGGACAGGCTTACGAGCAGTACTTC
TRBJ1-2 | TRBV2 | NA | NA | CASSPKGNTGYGYTF | TGTGCCAGCAGTCCCAAGGGGAACACGGGCTATGGCTACACCTTC
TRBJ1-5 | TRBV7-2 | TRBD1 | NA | CASSETTQGARNQPQHF | TGTGCCAGCAGCGAGACAACACAGGGGGCGCGCAATCAGCCCCAGCATTTT
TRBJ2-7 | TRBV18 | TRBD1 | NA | CASSLRTGETYEQYF | TGTGCCAGCTCACTCAGGACAGGGGAAACCTACGAGCAGTACTTC
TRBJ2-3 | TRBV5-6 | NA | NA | CASSSLAADTQYF | TGTGCCAGCAGCTCCCTAGCCGCAGATACGCAGTATTTT
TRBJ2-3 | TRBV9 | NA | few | CASSVELAGDTQYF | TGTGCCAGCAGCGTAGAACTAGCAGGGGATACGCAGTATTTT
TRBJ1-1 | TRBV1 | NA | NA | CTGTGRTEAFF | TGCACGGGGACGGGGAGGACTGAAGCTTTCTTT
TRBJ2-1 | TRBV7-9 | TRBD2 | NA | CASSETSGGANEQFF | TGTGCCAGCAGTGAGACTAGCGGGGGGGCTAATGAGCAGTTCTTC
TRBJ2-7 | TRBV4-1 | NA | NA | CASSQVYGSEQYF | TGCGCCAGCAGCCAAGTCTACGGGTCCGAGCAGTACTTC
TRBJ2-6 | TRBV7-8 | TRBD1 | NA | CASSLDGRGRAGANVLTF | TGTGCCAGCAGCTTAGATGGCAGGGGGCGCGCTGGGGCCAACGTCCTGACTTTC
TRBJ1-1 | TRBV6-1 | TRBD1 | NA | CASSPRDRGNTEAFF | TGTGCCAGCAGTCCAAGGGACAGGGGGAACACTGAAGCTTTCTTT
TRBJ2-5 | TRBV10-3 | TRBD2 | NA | CAISEGLAGGEETQYF | TGTGCCATCAGTGAGGGACTAGCGGGGGGCGAAGAGACCCAGTACTTC
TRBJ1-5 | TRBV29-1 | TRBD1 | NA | CSVRGTVNQPQHF | TGCAGCGTCCGCGGGACAGTTAATCAGCCCCAGCATTTT
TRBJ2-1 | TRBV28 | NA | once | CASSFPGGGHNNEQFF | TGTGCCAGCAGTTTCCCGGGCGGGGGCCACAACAATGAGCAGTTCTTC
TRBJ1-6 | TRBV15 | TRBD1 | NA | CATSRDRGTANSPLHF | TGTGCCACCAGCAGAGATCGTGGGACAGCTAATTCACCCCTCCACTTT
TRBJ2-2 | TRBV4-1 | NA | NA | CASSQDPRGAYTGELFF | TGCGCCAGCAGCCAAGATCCCCGGGGGGCCTACACCGGGGAGCTGTTTTTT
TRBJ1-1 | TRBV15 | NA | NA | CATSRDKGLGTEAFF | TGTGCCACCAGCAGAGATAAGGGGCTGGGGACTGAAGCTTTCTTT